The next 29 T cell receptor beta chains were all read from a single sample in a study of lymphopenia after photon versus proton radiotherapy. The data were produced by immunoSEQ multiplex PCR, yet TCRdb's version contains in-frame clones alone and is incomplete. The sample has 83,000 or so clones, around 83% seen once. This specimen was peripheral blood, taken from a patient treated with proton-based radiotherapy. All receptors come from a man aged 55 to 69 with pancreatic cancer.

The CDR3 bases are TGTGCCAGCATCCCGCTGAGGGCAGGGCTCCTAGCGGGAGAGGGAAGGGGGTACGAGCAGTACTTC. Encoded protein: CASIPLRAGLLAGEGRGYEQYF. V gene TRBV28 combines with J gene TRBJ2-7; 10 nucleotides match TRBD2. The CDR3 has 22 residues. Germline CDR1 is MDHEN and CDR2 is SYDVKM. Losses at the gene ends were 7 bases for V and 4 bases for J; bases not matched to a gene: 31.

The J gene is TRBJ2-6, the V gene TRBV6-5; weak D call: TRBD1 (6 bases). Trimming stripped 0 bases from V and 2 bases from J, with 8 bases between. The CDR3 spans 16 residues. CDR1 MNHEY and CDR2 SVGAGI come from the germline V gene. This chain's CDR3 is CASSYSTGTGANVLTF. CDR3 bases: TGTGCCAGCAGTTACTCGACAGGAACTGGGGCCAACGTCCTGACTTTC.

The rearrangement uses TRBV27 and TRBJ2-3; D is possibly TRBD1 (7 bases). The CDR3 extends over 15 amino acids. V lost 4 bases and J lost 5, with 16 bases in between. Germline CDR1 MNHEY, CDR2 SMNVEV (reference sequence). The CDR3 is CASSWGPRGEDTQYF. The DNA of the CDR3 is TGTGCCAGCAGTTGGGGACCCAGGGGGGAAGATACGCAGTATTTT.

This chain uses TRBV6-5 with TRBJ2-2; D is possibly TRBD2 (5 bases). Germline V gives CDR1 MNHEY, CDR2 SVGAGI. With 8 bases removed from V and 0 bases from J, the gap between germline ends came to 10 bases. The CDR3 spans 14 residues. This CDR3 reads CASHRGTNTGELFF. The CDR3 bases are TGTGCCAGCCACCGGGGTACGAACACCGGGGAGCTGTTTTTT.

This CDR3 is CASSRLAGVNNEQFF. The DNA of the CDR3 is TGTGCCAGCAGTCGACTAGCGGGAGTGAACAATGAGCAGTTCTTC. The chain uses TRBV27 and TRBJ2-1; TRBD2 matches 12 bases. This CDR3 has 15 amino acids. With 5 bases clipped from V and 5 bases from J, the junction kept 4 bases outside the gene matches. Germline loops: CDR1 MNHEY, CDR2 SMNVEV (reference sequence).

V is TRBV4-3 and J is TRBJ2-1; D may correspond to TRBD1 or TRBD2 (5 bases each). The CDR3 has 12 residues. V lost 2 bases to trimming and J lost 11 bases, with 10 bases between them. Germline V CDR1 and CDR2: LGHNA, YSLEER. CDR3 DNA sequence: TGCGCCAGCAGCCAAATTCGGGACCAGCAGTTCTTC. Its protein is CASSQIRDQQFF.

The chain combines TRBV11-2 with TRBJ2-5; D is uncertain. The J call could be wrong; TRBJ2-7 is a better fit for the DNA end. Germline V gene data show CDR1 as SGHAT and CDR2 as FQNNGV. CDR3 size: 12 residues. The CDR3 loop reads CASSLLPYEQYF. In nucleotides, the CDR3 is TGTGCCAGCAGCTTGCTTCCCTACGAGCAGTACTTC.

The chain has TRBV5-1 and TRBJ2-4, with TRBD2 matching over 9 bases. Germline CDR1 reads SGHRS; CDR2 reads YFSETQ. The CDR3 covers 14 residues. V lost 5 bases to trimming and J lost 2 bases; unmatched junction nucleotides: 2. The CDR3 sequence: CASSSGGPKNIQYF. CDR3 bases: TGCGCCAGCAGTAGCGGGGGCCCCAAAAACATTCAGTACTTC.

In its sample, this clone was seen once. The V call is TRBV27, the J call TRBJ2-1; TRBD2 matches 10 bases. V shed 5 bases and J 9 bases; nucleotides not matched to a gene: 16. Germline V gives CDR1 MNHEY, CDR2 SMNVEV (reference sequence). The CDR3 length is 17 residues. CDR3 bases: TGTGCCAGCAGTCCCGTCGCGCTAGCGGGAGCTCCCACTGAGCAGTTCTTC. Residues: CASSPVALAGAPTEQFF.

The CDR3 DNA reads as TGTGCCAGCAGTGAAGGGCTAGCGGGAGGGCAAGAGACCCAGTACTTC. This sequence encodes CASSEGLAGGQETQYF. This chain connects TRBV2 to TRBJ2-5; 12 bases line up with TRBD2. Trimming cost V 1 base and J 2 bases; bases outside gene matches: 2. CDR3 size: 16 residues. Germline V gives CDR1 SNHLY, CDR2 FYNNEI.

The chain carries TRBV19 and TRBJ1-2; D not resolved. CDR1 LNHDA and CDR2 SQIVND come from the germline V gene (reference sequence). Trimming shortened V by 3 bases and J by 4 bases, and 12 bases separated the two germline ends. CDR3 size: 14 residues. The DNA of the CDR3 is TGTGCCAGTAGTATCGAAAGCCTCGCCTATGGCTACACCTTC. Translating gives CASSIESLAYGYTF.

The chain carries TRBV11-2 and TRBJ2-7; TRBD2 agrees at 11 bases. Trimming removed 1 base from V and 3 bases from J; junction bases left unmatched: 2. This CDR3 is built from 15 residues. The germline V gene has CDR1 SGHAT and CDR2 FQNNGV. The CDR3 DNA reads TGTGCCAGCAGCTTAGGACTAGCGGGGATCTACGAGCAGTACTTC. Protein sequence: CASSLGLAGIYEQYF.

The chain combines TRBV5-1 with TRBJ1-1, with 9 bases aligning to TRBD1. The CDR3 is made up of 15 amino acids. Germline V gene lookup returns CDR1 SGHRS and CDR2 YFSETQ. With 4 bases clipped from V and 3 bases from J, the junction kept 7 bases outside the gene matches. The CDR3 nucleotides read TGCGCCAGCAGCAAGGGACAGGGTATCGACACTGAAGCTTTCTTT. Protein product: CASSKGQGIDTEAFF. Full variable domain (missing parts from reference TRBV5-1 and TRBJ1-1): KAGVTQTPRYLIKTRGQQVTLSCSPISGHRSVSWYQQTPGQGLQFLFEYFSETQRNKGNFPGRFSGRQFSNSRSEMNVSTLELGDSALYLCASSKGQGIDTEAFFGQGTRLTVV.

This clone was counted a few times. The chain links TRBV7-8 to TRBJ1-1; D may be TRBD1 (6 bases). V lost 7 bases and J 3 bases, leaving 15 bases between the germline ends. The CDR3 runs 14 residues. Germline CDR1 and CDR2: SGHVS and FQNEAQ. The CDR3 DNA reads TGTGCCAGCAACGGGGGGCCGGGAGACACTGAAGCTTTCTTT. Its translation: CASNGGPGDTEAFF.

CDR3: CASSSGGASGGPGYNEQFF. DNA for the CDR3: TGCGCCAGCAGCTCCGGCGGGGCTAGCGGGGGGCCGGGGTACAATGAGCAGTTCTTC. J is TRBJ2-1 and V is TRBV5-1; 11 nucleotides agree with TRBD2. V dropped 3 bases and J dropped 4; count of bases not matched to a gene: 15. This CDR3 has 19 residues. The V gene's germline CDR1 is SGHRS and CDR2 YFSETQ.

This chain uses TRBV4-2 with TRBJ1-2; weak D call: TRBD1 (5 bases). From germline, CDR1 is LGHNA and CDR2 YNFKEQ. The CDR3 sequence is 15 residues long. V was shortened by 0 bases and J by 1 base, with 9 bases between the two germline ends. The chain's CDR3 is CASSQDRVGNYGYTF. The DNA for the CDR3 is TGTGCCAGCAGCCAAGACAGGGTTGGTAACTATGGCTACACCTTC.

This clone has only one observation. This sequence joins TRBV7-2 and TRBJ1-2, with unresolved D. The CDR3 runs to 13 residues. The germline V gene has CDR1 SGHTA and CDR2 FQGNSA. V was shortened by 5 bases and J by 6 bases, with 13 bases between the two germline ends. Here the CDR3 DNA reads TGTGCCAGCAGCCTAAACTCAAGGCATGGCTACACCTTC. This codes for CASSLNSRHGYTF.

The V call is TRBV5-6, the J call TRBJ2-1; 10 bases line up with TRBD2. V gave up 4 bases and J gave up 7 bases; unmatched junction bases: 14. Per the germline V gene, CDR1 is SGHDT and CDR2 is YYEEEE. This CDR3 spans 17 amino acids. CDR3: CASSRVGLAGVTNEQFF. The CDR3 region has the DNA TGTGCCAGCAGCCGAGTTGGGCTAGCGGGAGTTACAAATGAGCAGTTCTTC.

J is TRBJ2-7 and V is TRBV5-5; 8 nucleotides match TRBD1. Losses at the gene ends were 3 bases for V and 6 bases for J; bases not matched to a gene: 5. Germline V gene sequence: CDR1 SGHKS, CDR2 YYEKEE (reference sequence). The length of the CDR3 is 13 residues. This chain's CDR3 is CASSSGTGFEQYF. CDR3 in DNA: TGTGCCAGCAGCTCCGGGACAGGATTCGAGCAGTACTTC. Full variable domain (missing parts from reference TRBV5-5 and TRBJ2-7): DAGVTQSPTHLIKTRGQQVTLRCSPISGHKSVSWYQQVLGQGPQFIFQYYEKEERGRGNFPDRFSARQFPNYSSELNVNALLLGDSALYLCASSSGTGFEQYFGPGTRLTVT.

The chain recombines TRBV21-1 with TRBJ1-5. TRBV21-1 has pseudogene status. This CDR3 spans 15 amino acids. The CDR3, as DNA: TGTGCCAGCTCCCTCCGGGAGTTTAGCAATCAGCCCCAGCATTTT. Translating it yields CASSLREFSNQPQHF.

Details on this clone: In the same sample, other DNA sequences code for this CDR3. CDR3 in DNA: TGTGCCAGCAGCGTAGAGATGAACACTGAAGCTTTCTTT. It yields the protein CASSVEMNTEAFF. This sequence joins TRBV9 and TRBJ1-1; D is undetermined. This CDR3 region has 13 residues. Trimming stripped 0 bases from V and 0 bases from J, with 3 bases between. Looked up from germline, CDR1 is SGDLS and CDR2 is YYNGEE.

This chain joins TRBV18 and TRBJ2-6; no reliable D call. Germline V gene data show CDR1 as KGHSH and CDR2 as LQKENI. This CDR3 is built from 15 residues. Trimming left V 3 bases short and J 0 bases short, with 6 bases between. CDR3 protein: CASSPFNSGANVLTF. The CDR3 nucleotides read TGTGCCAGCTCACCTTTCAACTCTGGGGCCAACGTCCTGACTTTC.

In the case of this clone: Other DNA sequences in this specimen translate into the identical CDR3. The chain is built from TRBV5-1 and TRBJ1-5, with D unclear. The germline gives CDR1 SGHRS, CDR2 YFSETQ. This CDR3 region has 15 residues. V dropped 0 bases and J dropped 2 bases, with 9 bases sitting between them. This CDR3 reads CASSLAGVGNQPQHF. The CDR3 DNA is TGCGCCAGCAGCTTGGCCGGTGTTGGCAATCAGCCCCAGCATTTT.

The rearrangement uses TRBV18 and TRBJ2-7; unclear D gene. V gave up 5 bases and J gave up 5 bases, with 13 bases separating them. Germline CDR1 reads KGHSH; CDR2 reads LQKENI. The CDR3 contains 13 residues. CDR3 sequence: CASSSEKRNEQYF. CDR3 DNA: TGTGCCAGCTCATCTGAGAAACGAAACGAGCAGTACTTC.

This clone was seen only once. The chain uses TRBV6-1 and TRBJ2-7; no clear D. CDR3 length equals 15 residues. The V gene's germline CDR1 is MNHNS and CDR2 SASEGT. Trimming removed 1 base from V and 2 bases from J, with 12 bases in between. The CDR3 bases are TGTGCCAGCAGTGAAGGGTTCGGCGGTACCTACGAGCAGTACTTC. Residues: CASSEGFGGTYEQYF.

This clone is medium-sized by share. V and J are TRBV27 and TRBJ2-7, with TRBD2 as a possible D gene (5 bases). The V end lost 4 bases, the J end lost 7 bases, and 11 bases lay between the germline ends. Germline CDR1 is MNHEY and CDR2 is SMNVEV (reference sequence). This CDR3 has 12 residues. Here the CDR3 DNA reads TGTGCCAGCAGTTCCGGGATAGGGGAGCAGTACTTC. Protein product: CASSSGIGEQYF.

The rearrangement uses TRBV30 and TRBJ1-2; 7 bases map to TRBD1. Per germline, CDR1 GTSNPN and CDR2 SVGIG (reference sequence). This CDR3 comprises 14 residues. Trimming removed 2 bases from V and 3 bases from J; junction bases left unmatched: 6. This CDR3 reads CAWSTPGQYYGYTF. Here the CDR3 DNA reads TGTGCCTGGAGTACCCCGGGACAGTACTATGGCTACACCTTC.

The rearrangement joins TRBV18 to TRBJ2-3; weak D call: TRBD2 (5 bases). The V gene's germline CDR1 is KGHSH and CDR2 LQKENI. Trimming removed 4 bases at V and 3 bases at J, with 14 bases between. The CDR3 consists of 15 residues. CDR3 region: CASSQNPGRTDTQYF. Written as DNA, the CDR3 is TGTGCCAGCTCACAAAATCCGGGGAGAACAGATACGCAGTATTTT.

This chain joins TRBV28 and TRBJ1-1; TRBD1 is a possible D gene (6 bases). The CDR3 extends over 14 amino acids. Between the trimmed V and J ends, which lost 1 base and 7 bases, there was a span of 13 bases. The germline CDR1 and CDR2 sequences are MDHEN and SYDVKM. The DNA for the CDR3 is TGTGCCAGCAGTTTATCTACGAGGACAGATGAAGCTTTCTTT. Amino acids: CASSLSTRTDEAFF. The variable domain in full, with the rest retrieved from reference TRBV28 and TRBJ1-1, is DVKVTQSSRYLVKRTGEKVFLECVQDMDHENMFWYRQDPGLGLRLIYFSYDVKMKEKGDIPEGYSVSREKKERFSLILESASTNQTSMYLCASSLSTRTDEAFFGQGTRLTVV.